The 15 T cell receptor beta chains presented below share a single source sample, sequenced in a study of blood T cell repertoires in COVID-19. Clones were read by immunoSEQ multiplex PCR, and TCRdb kept only the in-frame ones, dropping some. The sample has around 110,000 clones, approximately 87% seen once; the top ten hold around 2.3%. Sequenced material: peripheral blood. The origin of the receptors is a man in his thirties or forties with acute or convalescent COVID-19.

CDR3 sequence reads: CASSVGRGYMNTEAFF. DNA of the CDR3: TGTGCCAGCAGCGTAGGCAGGGGATACATGAACACTGAAGCTTTCTTT. The V call is TRBV9, the J call TRBJ1-1; D possibly corresponds to TRBD1 (6 bases). The V and J ends lost 0 bases and 0 bases respectively, with 12 bases between them. The V gene's germline CDR1 is SGDLS and CDR2 YYNGEE. This CDR3 is built from 16 residues.

The V call is TRBV3-1 (or the pseudogene TRBV3-2), the J call TRBJ2-1; TRBD2 agrees at 13 bases. The junction had 6 bases not matched to a gene; V was cut back by 3 bases and J by 13 bases. Germline loops: CDR1 LGHDT, CDR2 YNNKEL (reference sequence). The CDR3 consists of 14 residues. The CDR3 DNA reads TGTGCCAGCAGCCAGGGACTAGCGGGGCCAAAACAGTTCTTC. It codes for CASSQGLAGPKQFF.

This clone has a single count. This chain uses TRBV5-4 with TRBJ2-3, with 8 positions matching TRBD2. CDR1 is SGHNT and CDR2 is YYREEE in the germline V gene (reference sequence). V shed 0 bases, J shed 2 bases, and the junction held 5 bases outside the gene matches. The CDR3 consists of 16 residues. CDR3 in DNA: TGTGCCAGCAGCTTGGATCCAGCGGGGGACACAGATACGCAGTATTTT. Amino acid sequence: CASSLDPAGDTDTQYF.

This clone appeared once. The CDR3 DNA reads TGTGCCAGACTTCTCCTGGACAGATGCCGCACTAGCACAGATACGCAGTATTTT. Protein: CARLLLDRCRTSTDTQYF. V and J are TRBV5-3 and TRBJ2-3; D possibly corresponds to TRBD1 (6 bases). TRBV5-3 is given ORF status, its function remaining uncertain. The V and J ends lost 7 bases and 0 bases respectively, with 24 bases between them. The CDR3 is made up of 18 amino acids.

The V gene is TRBV5-4, the J gene TRBJ2-7; TRBD1 matches 7 bases. V dropped 4 bases and J dropped 5; count of bases not matched to a gene: 6. In germline, CDR1 is SGHNT, CDR2 YYREEE (reference sequence). The CDR3 length is 13 residues. The CDR3 region is CASSLQGIHEQYF. CDR3 nucleotides: TGTGCCAGCAGCCTACAGGGGATCCACGAGCAGTACTTC.

V usage is TRBV11-3 and J usage is TRBJ2-7; no firm D call. The CDR3 runs to 15 residues. Germline V gene data show CDR1 as SGHNT and CDR2 as YENEEA. Trimming removed 5 bases from V and 5 bases from J, with 19 bases in between. CDR3 nucleotides: TGTGCCAGCAGCCTGATGTCTTCCAGCGCCCACGAGCAGTACTTC. It codes for CASSLMSSSAHEQYF.

Note on this clone: One junction end does not reproduce the germline sequence, and a read error may be involved. The chain uses TRBV2 and TRBJ2-1; 9 bases are a match to TRBD1. The CDR3 is 12 residues long. From germline, CDR1 is SNHLY and CDR2 FYNNEI. For the CDR3, the DNA is TGTGCCAGCAGCGGTAAGACGACAGGGGGGCTCTTC. This encodes CASSGKTTGGLF.

The V call is TRBV10-2, the J call TRBJ2-7, with a tentative D call TRBD1 (6 bases). Per the germline V gene, CDR1 is WSHSY and CDR2 is SAAADI. The CDR3 extends over 15 amino acids. Trimming left V 10 bases short and J 7 bases short, with 26 bases between. The CDR3 sequence: CATGDARRSYREQYF. In DNA, the CDR3 is TGCGCCACAGGGGACGCCCGCAGATCCTATAGGGAGCAGTACTTC.

With regard to this clone: Other DNA sequences within the sample encode an identical CDR3. This rearrangement joins TRBV7-6 to TRBJ1-1; 8 nucleotides align to TRBD1. V lost 5 bases to trimming and J lost 0 bases; unmatched junction nucleotides: 8. CDR3 length: 16 residues. Germline values: CDR1 SGHVS, CDR2 FNYEAQ. The DNA for the CDR3 is TGTGCCAGCAGCCCAGGGACAGGCTACATGAACACTGAAGCTTTCTTT. Translating gives CASSPGTGYMNTEAFF. The entire variable domain, with the rest obtained from reference TRBV7-6 and TRBJ1-1, is as follows: GAGVSQSPRYKVTKRGQDVALRCDPISGHVSLYWYRQALGQGPEFLTYFNYEAQQDKSGLPNDRFSAERPEGSISTLTIQRTEQRDSAMYRCASSPGTGYMNTEAFFGQGTRLTVV.

The chain recombines TRBV3-1 (or the pseudogene TRBV3-2) with TRBJ1-1; no clear D. This CDR3 spans 11 amino acids. V dropped 0 bases and J dropped 11 bases, with 7 bases sitting between them. Germline V gives CDR1 LGHDT, CDR2 YNNKEL (reference sequence). As DNA, the CDR3 is TGTGCCAGCAGCCAAGACTTCCGGGCTTTCTTT. It yields the protein CASSQDFRAFF.

This sequence joins TRBV7-8 and TRBJ2-5, with no clear D. Germline values: CDR1 SGHVS, CDR2 FQNEAQ. Trimming pared 1 base from V and 5 bases from J, leaving 8 bases between. This CDR3 has 13 residues. The CDR3 bases are TGTGCCAGCAGCTTAGACTATTTGGAGACCCAGTACTTC. Protein: CASSLDYLETQYF. Combining the CDR3 with reference TRBV7-8 and TRBJ2-5 gives the whole variable domain GAGVSQSPRYKVAKRGQDVALRCDPISGHVSLFWYQQALGQGPEFLTYFQNEAQLDKSGLPSDRFFAERPEGSVSTLKIQRTQQEDSAVYLCASSLDYLETQYFGPGTRLLVL.

This sequence joins TRBV30 and TRBJ1-3; D uncertain. Germline CDR1 and CDR2: GTSNPN and SVGIG (reference sequence). The CDR3 contains 13 residues. V lost 2 bases to trimming and J lost 0 bases, with 5 bases between them. CDR3 in amino acids: CAWSLSSGNTIYF. The CDR3, as DNA: TGTGCCTGGAGTCTGTCCTCTGGAAACACCATATATTTT.

The chain couples TRBV15 to TRBJ1-4; the D is unclear. The length of the CDR3 is 14 residues. With 1 base removed from V and 0 bases from J, the gap between germline ends came to 3 bases. In germline, CDR1 is LNHNV, CDR2 YYDKDF (reference sequence). The CDR3 nucleotides read TGTGCCACCAGCAGAGCCGCAACTAATGAAAAACTGTTTTTT. Encoded protein: CATSRAATNEKLFF. Looking up the rest from reference TRBV15 and TRBJ1-4 gives the full variable domain: DAMVIQNPRYQVTQFGKPVTLSCSQTLNHNVMYWYQQKSSQAPKLLFHYYDKDFNNEADTPDNFQSRRPNTSFCFLDIRSPGLGDTAMYLCATSRAATNEKLFFGSGTQLSVL.

The chain joins TRBV30 to TRBJ1-1; 7 bases agree with TRBD1. The CDR3 has 12 amino acids. The junction had 1 base not matched to a gene; V was cut back by 0 bases and J by 6 bases. Germline CDR1 GTSNPN, CDR2 SVGIG (reference sequence). Here the CDR3 reads CAWSVGTAEAFF. The CDR3 region has the DNA TGTGCCTGGAGTGTAGGGACAGCTGAAGCTTTCTTT.

The chain carries TRBV5-1 and TRBJ2-3; a weak D match, TRBD1 (6 bases). Trimming pared 3 bases from V and 0 bases from J, leaving 8 bases between. The CDR3 sequence is 14 residues long. Germline V gives CDR1 SGHRS, CDR2 YFSETQ. CDR3 sequence reads: CASSYGQSTDTQYF. The DNA for the CDR3 is TGCGCCAGCAGCTACGGACAGAGCACAGATACGCAGTATTTT.